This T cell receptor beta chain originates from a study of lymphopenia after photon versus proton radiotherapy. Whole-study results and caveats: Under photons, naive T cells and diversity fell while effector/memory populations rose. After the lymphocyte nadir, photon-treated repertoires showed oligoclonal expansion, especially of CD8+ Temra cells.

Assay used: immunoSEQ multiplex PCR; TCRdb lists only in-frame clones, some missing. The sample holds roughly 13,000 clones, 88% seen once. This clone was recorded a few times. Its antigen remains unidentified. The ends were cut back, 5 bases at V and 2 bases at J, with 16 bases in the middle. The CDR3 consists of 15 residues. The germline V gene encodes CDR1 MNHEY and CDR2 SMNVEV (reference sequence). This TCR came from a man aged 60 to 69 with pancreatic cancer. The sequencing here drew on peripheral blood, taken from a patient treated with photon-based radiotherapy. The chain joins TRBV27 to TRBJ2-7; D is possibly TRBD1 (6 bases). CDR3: CASSPDRIRAYEQYF. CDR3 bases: TGTGCCAGCAGTCCTGACAGGATCAGGGCCTACGAGCAGTACTTC.